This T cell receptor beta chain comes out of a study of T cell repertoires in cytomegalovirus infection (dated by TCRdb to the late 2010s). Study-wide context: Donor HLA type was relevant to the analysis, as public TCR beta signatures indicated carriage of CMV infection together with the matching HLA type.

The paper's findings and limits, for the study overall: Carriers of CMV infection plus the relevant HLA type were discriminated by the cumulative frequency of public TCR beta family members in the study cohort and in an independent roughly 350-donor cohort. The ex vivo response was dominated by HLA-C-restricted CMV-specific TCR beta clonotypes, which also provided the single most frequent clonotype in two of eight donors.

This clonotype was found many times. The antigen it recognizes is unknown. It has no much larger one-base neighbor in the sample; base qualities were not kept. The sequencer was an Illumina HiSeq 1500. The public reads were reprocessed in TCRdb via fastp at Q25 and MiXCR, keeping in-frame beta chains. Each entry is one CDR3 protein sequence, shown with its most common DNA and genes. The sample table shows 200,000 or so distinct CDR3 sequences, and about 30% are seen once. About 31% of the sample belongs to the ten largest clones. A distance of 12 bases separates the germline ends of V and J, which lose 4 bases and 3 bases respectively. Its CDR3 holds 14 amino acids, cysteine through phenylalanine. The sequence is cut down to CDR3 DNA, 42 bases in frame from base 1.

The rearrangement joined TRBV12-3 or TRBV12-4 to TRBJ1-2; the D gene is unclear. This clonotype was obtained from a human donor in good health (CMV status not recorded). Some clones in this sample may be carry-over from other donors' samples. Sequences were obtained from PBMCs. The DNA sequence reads TGTGCCAGCAGTTACGGACGTACGGACTATGGCTACACCTTC. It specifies CASSYGRTDYGYTF.